Following are 20 T cell receptor beta chains from one sample sequenced in a study of cytomegalovirus exposure and HLA in healthy donors. PCR amplification relied on 60 Vbeta primers (plus 13 Jbeta primers). Method: immunoSEQ multiplex PCR; TCRdb's copy keeps in-frame clones and lacks some. The sample records around 150,000 clones, roughly 70% being singletons. The source material was PBMCs. The source is a human donor in good health.

In DNA, the CDR3 is TGTGCCAGCTCACGGGCCTGGAGGGGTCACACCGGGGAGCTGTTTTTT. Translation: CASSRAWRGHTGELFF. V usage is TRBV18 and J usage is TRBJ2-2, with a tentative D call TRBD2 (6 bases). From germline, CDR1 is KGHSH and CDR2 LQKENI. The CDR3 is 16 amino acids. The V end was cut by 4 bases, the J end by 3 bases, with 15 bases between.

The chain has TRBV5-1 and TRBJ2-3, with 9 bases aligning to TRBD1. J was trimmed by 2 bases and V by 4 bases; bases with no gene match: 5. The CDR3 contains 15 residues. In germline, CDR1 is SGHRS, CDR2 YFSETQ. The CDR3 spells CASSPGQGNTDTQYF. The CDR3, as DNA: TGCGCCAGCAGCCCGGGACAGGGCAACACAGATACGCAGTATTTT.

The rearrangement uses TRBV4-1 and TRBJ2-7; D is unresolved. Trimming stripped 1 base from V and 1 base from J, with 8 bases between. The CDR3 sequence is 14 residues long. Germline CDR1 is MGHRA and CDR2 is YSYEKL. The CDR3 is CASSQVRQSYEQYF. The DNA for the CDR3 is TGCGCCAGCAGCCAAGTTAGACAATCCTACGAGCAGTACTTC.

This sequence joins TRBV19 and TRBJ2-1; possibly TRBD2 for D (6 bases). The CDR3 has 12 amino acids. V lost 9 bases and J lost 9, with 15 bases in between. Germline CDR1 is LNHDA and CDR2 is SQIVND (reference sequence). CDR3 in amino acids: CASSAVGGEQFF. Here the CDR3 DNA reads TGTGCCAGCTCCGCGGTCGGGGGTGAGCAGTTCTTC.

The CDR3 bases are TGTGCCAGCTCCCTTCCAGGGGTCGAGCAGTACTTC. It encodes CASSLPGVEQYF. The chain uses TRBV6-6 and TRBJ2-7; TRBD1 might be the D (6 bases). CDR1 is MNHNY, CDR2 SVGAGI, per germline (reference sequence). The CDR3 is made up of 12 amino acids. V lost 8 bases and J 6 bases, leaving 14 bases between the germline ends.

The J gene is TRBJ2-1, the V gene TRBV4-1; maybe TRBD2 (5 bases). The CDR3 is 16 amino acids. Trimming pared 1 base from V and 0 bases from J, leaving 10 bases between. CDR1 and CDR2 (germline): MGHRA, YSYEKL. The CDR3: CASSQVGLSSYNEQFF. The CDR3 nucleotides are TGCGCCAGCAGCCAAGTTGGACTTAGCTCCTACAATGAGCAGTTCTTC.

Only one count was recorded for this clone. The chain uses TRBV6-1 and TRBJ2-1; 7 bases match TRBD2. Germline V gene lookup returns CDR1 MNHNS and CDR2 SASEGT. This CDR3 is built from 16 residues. With 0 bases clipped from V and 4 bases from J, the junction kept 6 bases outside the gene matches. The DNA of the CDR3 is TGTGCCAGCAGTGAAGCTTCCAGCGGGATTTACAATGAGCAGTTCTTC. As protein: CASSEASSGIYNEQFF.

About this clone: Other DNA sequences in the sample encode the same CDR3. This chain links TRBV7-8 with TRBJ2-7, with 8 bases aligning to TRBD1. V shed 5 bases, J shed 1 base, and the junction held 13 bases outside the gene matches. The CDR3 loop spans 17 amino acids. Germline CDR1 reads SGHVS; CDR2 reads FQNEAQ. The CDR3 reads CASSASLGQGASYEQYF. In DNA form, the CDR3 reads TGTGCCAGCAGCGCTAGCCTCGGGCAGGGGGCTTCCTACGAGCAGTACTTC.

This sequence joins TRBV11-2 and TRBJ2-5; TRBD2 agrees at 7 bases. The V gene end was trimmed by 5 bases and the J gene end by 5 bases; junction bases not matched to a gene: 8. The CDR3 contains 14 residues. Germline CDR1 is SGHAT and CDR2 is FQNNGV. CDR3 loop: CASSERLAGETQYF. DNA of the CDR3: TGTGCCAGCAGCGAGCGACTAGCCGGGGAGACCCAGTACTTC.

The J gene is TRBJ2-1, the V gene TRBV7-2, with TRBD2 as a possible D gene (5 bases). The CDR3 runs 15 residues. CDR1 and CDR2 from the germline V gene are SGHTA and FQGNSA. The germline V and J ends were trimmed by 5 bases and 4 bases, with 15 bases remaining between them. CDR3 protein: CASSAPPGVYNEQFF. In DNA form, the CDR3 reads TGTGCCAGCAGCGCCCCCCCCGGGGTGTACAATGAGCAGTTCTTC.

The V and J genes are TRBV14 and TRBJ2-1; 7 bases are a match to TRBD1. Germline-derived CDR1 and CDR2 are SGHDN and FVKESK. After removal of 4 bases from V and 2 bases from J, the junction contained 5 bases not matched to a gene. The CDR3 contains 15 residues. The CDR3 sequence: CASSPGTDPYNEQFF. The CDR3 DNA is TGTGCCAGCAGCCCCGGGACAGATCCCTACAATGAGCAGTTCTTC.

V and J are TRBV7-3 and TRBJ2-2; D might be TRBD2 (6 bases). CDR3 length: 17 residues. In germline, CDR1 is SGHTA, CDR2 FQGTGA. V lost 2 bases and J lost 0, with 13 bases in between. The CDR3 DNA is TGTGCCAGCAGCTTACGGGGGTCGACAGCGAACACCGGGGAGCTGTTTTTT. Its translation is CASSLRGSTANTGELFF.

This clone has a handful of counts. This chain links TRBV4-1 with TRBJ1-2, with TRBD1 identical over 8 bases. CDR1 is MGHRA and CDR2 is YSYEKL in the germline V gene. The CDR3 is made up of 16 amino acids. J lost 4 bases, V lost 1 base, and 8 bases had no gene match. The CDR3 sequence is CASSQVWSGGAYGYTF. The DNA for the CDR3 is TGCGCCAGCAGCCAAGTTTGGTCAGGGGGCGCCTATGGCTACACCTTC.

The genes are TRBV7-3 and TRBJ2-3; the D gene is possibly TRBD2 (6 bases). The CDR3 loop spans 14 amino acids. In germline, CDR1 is SGHTA, CDR2 FQGTGA. V dropped 3 bases and J dropped 1 base, with 8 bases sitting between them. CDR3 amino acids: CASSFLAGTDTQYF. The CDR3 nucleotides read TGTGCCAGCAGCTTTTTAGCGGGCACAGATACGCAGTATTTT.

CDR3 region: CASSFTRGAGVFEQYF. DNA for the CDR3: TGTGCCAGCAGCTTCACCCGGGGAGCGGGAGTCTTCGAGCAGTACTTC. The V and J genes are TRBV7-6 and TRBJ2-7, with TRBD2 matching 8 bases. The CDR3 contains 16 residues. The V segment lost 3 bases and the J segment 6 bases; nucleotides outside the gene matches: 13. Per the germline V gene, CDR1 is SGHVS and CDR2 is FNYEAQ.

This clone was observed a single time. V gene TRBV5-1 combines with J gene TRBJ2-7; D perhaps matches TRBD2 (5 bases). CDR1 is SGHRS and CDR2 is YFSETQ in the germline V gene. The CDR3 loop spans 14 amino acids. The V end was cut by 0 bases, the J end by 6 bases, with 13 bases between. DNA of the CDR3: TGCGCCAGCAGCTTGGGACGGGAAGGTGGCGAGCAGTACTTC. Its protein product is CASSLGREGGEQYF. Full variable domain (outside the CDR3, taken from reference TRBV5-1 and TRBJ2-7): KAGVTQTPRYLIKTRGQQVTLSCSPISGHRSVSWYQQTPGQGLQFLFEYFSETQRNKGNFPGRFSGRQFSNSRSEMNVSTLELGDSALYLCASSLGREGGEQYFGPGTRLTVT.

The J gene is TRBJ2-2, the V gene TRBV28, with 10 positions matching TRBD1. The V gene end was trimmed by 4 bases and the J gene end by 7 bases; junction bases not matched to a gene: 12. The CDR3 has 17 residues. Looked up from germline, CDR1 is MDHEN and CDR2 is SYDVKM. The CDR3: CASSSPPGQGLIGELFF. CDR3 nucleotide sequence: TGTGCCAGCAGTTCCCCACCGGGACAGGGGTTGATCGGGGAGCTGTTTTTT.

The chain carries TRBV6-1 and TRBJ2-1; TRBD1 aligns across 7 bases. V was clipped by 4 bases and J by 3 bases; unmatched bases: 6. The CDR3 totals 15 residues. Germline V lookup: CDR1 MNHNS, CDR2 SASEGT. The CDR3 region has the DNA TGTGCCAGCAGTGGGGAGACAGGGTTCTACAATGAGCAGTTCTTC. It is translated as CASSGETGFYNEQFF.

V gene TRBV10-3 combines with J gene TRBJ2-7; a weak D match, TRBD1 (7 bases). Germline lookup yields CDR1 ENHRY and CDR2 SYGVKD. This CDR3 is 15 amino acids long. V lost 4 bases and J lost 2, with 15 bases in between. In DNA, the CDR3 is TGTGCCATCAGTGTCCGGTCAGGGGGGCCCTACGAGCAGTACTTC. Its protein is CAISVRSGGPYEQYF.

The rearrangement joins TRBV16 to TRBJ2-4, with TRBD2 identical over 10 bases. Trimming at V came to 2 bases and at J to 8 bases, leaving 6 bases not matched to a gene. The CDR3 spans 15 residues. The germline V gene encodes CDR1 KGHSY and CDR2 FQNENV. CDR3 amino acids: CASSQTSGIFDIQYF. CDR3 DNA: TGTGCCAGCAGCCAAACTAGCGGGATTTTTGACATTCAGTACTTC.